The 18 T cell receptor beta chains given below trace back to one sample, sequenced in a study of blood T cell repertoires in COVID-19. The assay was immunoSEQ multiplex PCR, and TCRdb's table has in-frame clones only and misses some. The data show about 34,000 clones, roughly 80% seen once. The sequenced material came from peripheral blood. These receptors came from a man between 65 and 85 years old with COVID-19, enrolled during active disease.

The rearrangement links TRBV7-2 to TRBJ1-5, with 7 positions matching TRBD1. CDR1 SGHTA and CDR2 FQGNSA come from the germline V gene. CDR3 length: 17 amino acids. The trim removed 2 bases at V and 3 bases at J, leaving 10 bases unmatched. The CDR3 sequence is CASSLLRDSQLNQPQHF. The CDR3 DNA sequence: TGTGCCAGCAGCTTACTCCGGGACAGTCAACTCAATCAGCCCCAGCATTTT.

V and J are TRBV4-2 and TRBJ2-7; no clear D gene. Trimming left V 0 bases short and J 2 bases short, with 11 bases between. From germline, CDR1 is LGHNA and CDR2 YNFKEQ. The CDR3 is made up of 15 amino acids. The CDR3 nucleotides read TGTGCCAGCAGCCAAGATCTACGAGCCACCTACGAGCAGTACTTC. Translating it yields CASSQDLRATYEQYF.

The chain is built from TRBV2 and TRBJ2-7; the match to TRBD2 covers 9 bases. Germline CDR1 SNHLY, CDR2 FYNNEI. V lost 6 bases to trimming and J lost 4 bases; unmatched junction nucleotides: 4. This CDR3 has 13 residues. CDR3 region: CASRGLASYEQYF. The CDR3 DNA reads TGTGCCAGCAGGGGACTAGCCTCATACGAGCAGTACTTC.

V and J are TRBV28 and TRBJ2-2, with 10 nucleotides matching TRBD2. Germline CDR1 reads MDHEN; CDR2 reads SYDVKM. Unmatched junction bases numbered 6, after V lost 6 bases and J lost 5 bases. The CDR3 is 15 amino acids. The CDR3 DNA reads as TGTGCCAGCAGCCAAGCGGGAGGGCCTACCGGGGAGCTGTTTTTT. It codes for CASSQAGGPTGELFF.

J is TRBJ1-1 and V is TRBV27; 10 bases match TRBD1. V was pared by 5 bases and J by 5 bases, with 8 bases of the junction left unmatched. This CDR3 region has 15 residues. CDR1 is MNHEY and CDR2 is SMNVEV in the germline V gene (reference sequence). The CDR3 nucleotides read TGTGCCAGCAGTCCCTGGGGACAGGGGTTGACTGAAGCTTTCTTT. This sequence encodes CASSPWGQGLTEAFF.

The chain recombines TRBV12-5 with TRBJ1-1; 7 nucleotides agree with TRBD1. CDR1 and CDR2 from the germline V gene are LGHNT and FRNRAP. This CDR3 has 12 residues. With 2 bases clipped from V and 11 bases from J, the junction kept 5 bases outside the gene matches. CDR3 in amino acids: CASGLSTGRAFF. The CDR3 DNA sequence: TGTGCTAGTGGTTTGTCGACAGGGAGGGCTTTCTTT.

CDR3 in amino acids: CASSLSGFGQFF. The CDR3 DNA is TGTGCCAGCAGTTTGTCGGGGTTTGGGCAGTTCTTC. J is TRBJ2-1 and V is TRBV28; a possible D gene is TRBD2 (5 bases). Trimming removed 3 bases at V and 12 bases at J, with 12 bases between. Germline loops: CDR1 MDHEN, CDR2 SYDVKM. CDR3 length: 12 amino acids.

The CDR3 nucleotides are TGTGCCAGCAGTTTGAGAGCAGGGGCCGGAAACACCATATATTTT. Residues: CASSLRAGAGNTIYF. The genes are TRBV28 and TRBJ1-3; maybe TRBD1 (6 bases). CDR1 is MDHEN and CDR2 is SYDVKM in the germline V gene. The CDR3 is 15 amino acids. Trimming took 3 bases from V and 4 from J, leaving 13 bases between them.

The J gene is TRBJ2-7, the V gene TRBV6-2 or TRBV6-3; a weak D match, TRBD2 (6 bases). Trimming pared 2 bases from V and 0 bases from J, leaving 17 bases between. The length of the CDR3 is 17 residues. From germline, CDR1 is MNHEY and CDR2 SVGEGT. The CDR3 DNA sequence: TGTGCCAGCAGTTACACTTCAAAGCGGGCCGCCTCCTACGAGCAGTACTTC. It specifies CASSYTSKRAASYEQYF.

This clone has a handful of counts. The chain combines TRBV4-3 with TRBJ1-2; weak D call: TRBD1 (5 bases). Germline V gene lookup returns CDR1 LGHNA and CDR2 YSLEER. CDR3 length: 16 residues. The V and J ends lost 3 bases and 3 bases respectively, with 17 bases between them. The CDR3 DNA follows: TGCGCCAGCAGCCAGGGGCGGGATCATCGTTACTATGGCTACACCTTC. Translated, it gives CASSQGRDHRYYGYTF.

The chain employs TRBV7-3 and TRBJ2-1; 12 bases line up with TRBD2. Germline CDR1 is SGHTA and CDR2 is FQGTGA. V shed 5 bases and J 5 bases; nucleotides not matched to a gene: 4. CDR3 length equals 15 residues. CDR3 DNA sequence: TGTGCCAGCAGCCTAGCGGGGGGGACTGACAATGAGCAGTTCTTC. It specifies CASSLAGGTDNEQFF.

The chain recombines TRBV4-1 with TRBJ1-5; D not certain. This CDR3 region has 14 residues. Trimming took off 1 base at V and 7 bases at J, with 11 bases between the two ends. CDR1 is MGHRA and CDR2 is YSYEKL in the germline V gene. CDR3 sequence (DNA): TGCGCCAGCAGCCAAGTCTCTTTGCGGCAGCCCCAGCATTTT. Translation gives CASSQVSLRQPQHF.

The chain recombines TRBV7-3 with TRBJ2-1, with no clear D. The CDR3 contains 14 residues. The germline CDR1 and CDR2 sequences are SGHTA and FQGTGA. V was clipped by 1 base and J by 6 bases, with 10 bases between them. CDR3: CASSLSRDLNEQFF. CDR3 sequence (DNA): TGTGCCAGCAGCTTAAGTAGAGATCTCAATGAGCAGTTCTTC.

This chain joins TRBV30 and TRBJ1-4; D is perhaps TRBD1 (5 bases). From germline, CDR1 is GTSNPN and CDR2 SVGIG (reference sequence). V was pared by 3 bases and J by 5 bases, with 16 bases between. This CDR3 comprises 15 residues. DNA for the CDR3: TGTGCCTGGAGGGACGGGGGGAGGATAAATGAAAAACTGTTTTTT. Translating gives CAWRDGGRINEKLFF.

The chain joins TRBV15 to TRBJ2-4; D is ambiguous. The CDR3 has 15 amino acids. Looked up from germline, CDR1 is LNHNV and CDR2 is YYDKDF (reference sequence). V was cut by 0 bases and J by 8 bases, with 14 bases left in between. The DNA for the CDR3 is TGTGCCACCAGCAGAGAATACAACCTCGGAGACATTCAGTACTTC. Residues: CATSREYNLGDIQYF.

This chain uses TRBV7-3 with TRBJ1-1; 8 bases line up with TRBD1. The CDR3 contains 15 residues. Trimming took 2 bases from V and 0 from J; bases not matched to a gene: 2. The germline gives CDR1 SGHTA, CDR2 FQGTGA. The CDR3 bases are TGTGCCAGCAGCTTATTGGGACAGGTGAACACTGAAGCTTTCTTT. This translates into CASSLLGQVNTEAFF.

J is TRBJ1-4 and V is TRBV2, with D perhaps matching TRBD1 (6 bases). The V gene's germline CDR1 is SNHLY and CDR2 FYNNEI. CDR3 length: 14 amino acids. Trimming left V 6 bases short and J 6 bases short, with 14 bases between. The CDR3 DNA follows: TGTGCCAGCAGGATCAGGGGAGTGGATGAAAAACTGTTTTTT. The encoded protein is CASRIRGVDEKLFF. Filled out from reference TRBV2 and TRBJ1-4, the complete variable domain reads EPEVTQTPSHQVTQMGQEVILRCVPISNHLYFYWYRQILGQKVEFLVSFYNNEISEKSEIFDDQFSVERPDGSNFTLKIRSTKLEDSAMYFCASRIRGVDEKLFFGSGTQLSVL.

J is TRBJ1-1 and V is TRBV3-1 (or the pseudogene TRBV3-2), with D possibly TRBD1 on 6 matching bases. Germline assignment: CDR1 LGHDT and CDR2 YNNKEL (reference sequence). This CDR3 has 14 amino acids. V lost 4 bases and J lost 1, with 10 bases in between. DNA of the CDR3: TGTGCCAGCAGCCCGCTGGACAGGAACACTGAAGCTTTCTTT. This gives the protein CASSPLDRNTEAFF.